A selection of T cell receptor beta chains follows, all from one sample in a study of tumor-infiltrating lymphocytes in primary liver carcinoma. TCRdb used MiXCR to reprocess the multiplex PCR reads, holding one entry per CDR3 protein. The sample has about 190,000 distinct CDR3 sequences, about 85% seen once. Material: tumor tissue from primary liver carcinoma. These receptors originate from a middle-aged man with primary liver carcinoma and hepatitis B virus infection. Each CDR3 is given without its conserved first and last residue.

v_call,j_call,cdr3_length,cdr3_aa
TRBV5-4,TRBJ2-2,13,ASSRKTACIGELF
TRBV7-9,TRBJ1-1,12,ARSSQQGSHEAF
TRBV29-1,TRBJ2-7,12,SAGSRGSSYEQY
TRBV29-1,TRBJ2-2,13,SVVPAGGYTGELF
TRBV11-2,TRBJ2-4,13,ANTTSAVAKNIHN
TRBV6-5,TRBJ1-6,11,DSRPKPNSPLH
TRBV6-2/TRBV6-3,TRBJ2-1,9,ASSCRDEQF
TRBV4-3,TRBJ1-6,15,ASSQNPRAGYNSPLH
TRBV29-1,TRBJ2-7,13,SVEGTSRTLWEQY
TRBV11-2,TRBJ2-3,12,AISLNGQGDTQY
TRBV29-1,TRBJ2-5,12,SVSPGQGMNSQY
TRBV29-1,TRBJ2-1,13,SVGLTGGFYNEQF
TRBV24-1,TRBJ2-3,14,ATNGRGTTSTDTQY
TRBV29-1,TRBJ2-2,14,SFEAGTSGIIGELF
TRBV4-3,TRBJ2-3,14,ASRQGQAGVVDTQY
TRBV5-1,TRBJ2-4,12,ANMEAGAKNIQY
TRBV5-6,TRBJ1-5,10,ASSLLDQSQH
TRBV11-2,TRBJ2-3,16,ASSLNLVAGGDADTQY
TRBV6-4,TRBJ1-1,11,ASSQAFDTEAF
TRBV6-1,TRBJ2-1,13,ASSTETSGQWEQF
TRBV29-1,TRBJ1-1,8,SVLDTEPF
TRBV11-2,TRBJ2-7,12,ASSLTRGSYEQY
TRBV29-1,TRBJ2-3,13,SVEGEAGFTDTQC
TRBV29-1,TRBJ2-7,12,TVRTSGRSHEQY
TRBV6-1,TRBJ2-3,12,ASSEGLGTDTEY
TRBV7-3,TRBJ2-7,13,ASSPASGRAYEQY
TRBV11-1,TRBJ2-7,14,ASILGPGESSYEQY
TRBV11-1,TRBJ2-6,12,ASSWSSGANVPA
TRBV29-1,TRBJ2-1,9,SVRYVLMQF
TRBV11-2,TRBJ2-7,12,ASISNRNSHEQY
TRBV4-1,TRBJ1-6,11,ASGQDRRRTLH
TRBV6-1,TRBJ1-2,13,ASSEPLGEGRGYT
TRBV5-1,TRBJ1-2,13,ASSLETTTNYGYT
TRBV6-5,TRBJ1-1,11,ATSSSLNTEAF
TRBV5-1,TRBJ2-2,14,ANSLSPSTDTGELF
TRBV6-1,TRBJ1-4,18,ANSAFLFGAALTDNEKLF
TRBV11-2,TRBJ2-3,14,ASSRRSTGNTDARY
TRBV12-3/TRBV12-4,TRBJ2-7,14,ASTLVAGLGLYEQY
TRBV11-1,.,11,TSRGKRSYGQF
TRBV6-1,TRBJ2-7,14,ASSERLGTDGYEQY
TRBV11-3,TRBJ2-3,14,ASSLDTGNITDTHY
TRBV12-3/TRBV12-4,TRBJ2-7,13,ASKDRGVSAYEQY
TRBV6-1,TRBJ2-1,13,ASSDRLEAGNEQF
TRBV5-5,TRBJ2-1,13,ASRLGLGTVNGQF
TRBV7-7,TRBJ2-2,12,ASSLEPGEGELF
TRBV12-3/TRBV12-4,TRBJ1-1,11,ASGSSRLTEAF
TRBV29-1,TRBJ2-4,10,SVINGRAIQY
TRBV5-1,TRBJ2-1,10,ASSPWGVEQF
TRBV6-5,TRBJ2-3,13,VSDPGLAGTDTQY
TRBV5-1,TRBJ1-4,13,ASSRDRPTDEKLF
TRBV4-2,TRBJ1-2,15,ASSQVGTGGAGKGHT
TRBV5-4,TRBJ1-2,13,ASNSAGTWNYGYT